Sequencing of this T cell receptor (beta chain) was carried out in a study of cytotoxic CD8 clonotypes in ibrutinib-treated CLL. About the research overall: Response samples were taken after a median around eleven months of treatment, range 6 to 36. Samples had a mean of roughly 260,000 productive templates and some 88,000 productive rearrangements.

As regards this clone: Its target is not known.

Study outcomes and limitations: Patients showed higher baseline clonality than age-matched healthy donors, and it tracked circulating CD8+ T-cell counts.

This CDR3 is 15 amino acids long. Germline values: CDR1 MNHEY, CDR2 SMNVEV (reference sequence). Germline trimming cut 2 bases from V and 10 bases from J; bases unmatched to any gene: 2. The repertoire was sequenced with immunoSEQ multiplex PCR; TCRdb's copy has only in-frame clones and lacks some. The profile covers about 140,000 clones, with 76% appearing a single time and 5.1% taken by the ten largest. This sequence was found in a human donor with chronic lymphocytic leukemia. Sequenced material: PBMCs, taken after 24 months of ibrutinib treatment. The rearrangement uses TRBV27 and TRBJ2-1, with 16 bases aligning to TRBD2. CDR3 nucleotide sequence: TGTGCCAGCAGTTTAAGGGGACTAGCGGGAGGGGAGCAGTTCTTC. As protein: CASSLRGLAGGEQFF.